Listed here are 23 T cell receptor beta chains from one sample, sequenced in a study of T-cell memory formation after mild COVID-19. MiXCR, run by TCRdb on the 5' RACE reads, gives a single entry per CDR3 protein. Of hundreds of thousands of distinct CDR3 sequences in the sample, 18% are singletons; the top ten hold 10% to 15%. Specimen: PBMCs or a T cell subset sorted from them (not recorded which). Every receptor here comes from an adult woman who had mild COVID-19 (a few samples of this study predate the infection). Cell type and time point are not known.

This clonotype appeared many times. The CDR3 nucleotides read TGTGCCAGCATAAGGGGCGTGCGAGGGGAGACCCAGTACTTC. This sequence encodes CASIRGVRGETQYF. The chain joins TRBV7-9 to TRBJ2-5, with D tentatively TRBD1 or TRBD2 (5 bases each). Germline lookup yields CDR1 SEHNR and CDR2 FQNEAQ (reference sequence). This CDR3 is 14 amino acids long. V shed 7 bases and J shed 5 bases, with 17 bases lying between them.

This clonotype was seen a handful of times. The chain joins TRBV4-3 to TRBJ2-1, with 9 bases fitting TRBD2. Germline V gene lookup returns CDR1 LGHNA and CDR2 YSLEER. V was clipped by 0 bases and J by 2 bases; unmatched bases: 8. This CDR3 has 18 amino acids. The chain's CDR3 is CASSQDRASGDTYNEQFF. In DNA form, the CDR3 reads TGCGCCAGCAGCCAAGATCGGGCTAGCGGGGACACCTACAATGAGCAGTTCTTC.

The V gene is TRBV7-9, the J gene TRBJ2-7; TRBD2 is a possible D gene (6 bases). Germline loops: CDR1 SEHNR, CDR2 FQNEAQ (reference sequence). V lost 1 base and J lost 5, with 15 bases in between. The CDR3 spans 15 residues. CDR3 protein: CASSLELATINEQYF. CDR3 nucleotide sequence: TGTGCCAGCAGCTTAGAACTAGCTACGATAAACGAGCAGTACTTC.

This clonotype occurred a few times. The rearrangement uses TRBV30 and TRBJ1-6; D gene ambiguous. Trimming took 4 bases from V and 8 from J, leaving 18 bases between them. CDR1 and CDR2 (germline): GTSNPN, SVGIG (reference sequence). The CDR3 has 15 amino acids. The CDR3 DNA reads TGTGCCTGGACATCGACCTCGGGAGGGCATTCACCCCTCCACTTT. Its protein product is CAWTSTSGGHSPLHF.

In this sample, this clonotype turned up a few times. CDR3 DNA sequence: TGTGCCAGTAGTAAGTTAGCGGGGACCTACGAGCAGTACTTC. It is translated as CASSKLAGTYEQYF. The chain employs TRBV19 and TRBJ2-7; TRBD2 aligns across 8 bases. The V and J ends lost 4 bases and 2 bases, in that order; junction bases with no gene match: 4. The length of the CDR3 is 14 residues. CDR1 LNHDA and CDR2 SQIVND come from the germline V gene (reference sequence).

This clonotype was seen repeatedly, ten times or more. J is TRBJ2-3 and V is TRBV7-2; 7 nucleotides align to TRBD2. This CDR3 is built from 16 residues. J was trimmed by 5 bases and V by 5 bases; bases with no gene match: 13. Germline V gene lookup returns CDR1 SGHTA and CDR2 FQGNSA. The CDR3 region has the DNA TGTGCCAGCAGCCCTATGAGGCGGGGGTTAGGAGATACGCAGTATTTT. It specifies CASSPMRRGLGDTQYF.

J is TRBJ2-3 and V is TRBV5-4; D not certain. CDR3 length: 17 amino acids. V was shortened by 0 bases and J by 0 bases, with 14 bases between the two germline ends. Per germline, CDR1 SGHNT and CDR2 YYREEE (reference sequence). CDR3 sequence (DNA): TGTGCCAGCAGCTTGGTTCCCTCCGGAGAGAGCACAGATACGCAGTATTTT. Residues: CASSLVPSGESTDTQYF.

This clonotype occurred a few times. The V gene is TRBV5-6, the J gene TRBJ2-5; 11 nucleotides align to TRBD1. CDR3 size: 15 residues. CDR1 SGHDT and CDR2 YYEEEE come from the germline V gene. V shed 4 bases and J 5 bases; nucleotides not matched to a gene: 7. The CDR3 here is CASSHGQGARETQYF. The CDR3, as DNA: TGTGCCAGCAGCCATGGACAGGGGGCTAGGGAGACCCAGTACTTC.

This clonotype was counted between two and nine times. The rearrangement links TRBV10-3 to TRBJ2-1; 13 nucleotides match TRBD2. V shed 5 bases, J shed 4 bases, and the junction held 5 bases outside the gene matches. Germline V gene data show CDR1 as ENHRY and CDR2 as SYGVKD. The CDR3 is 16 residues long. The CDR3 bases are TGTGCCATCAGTCCTTGGACTAGCGGGGGTTACAATGAGCAGTTCTTC. As protein: CAISPWTSGGYNEQFF.

This clonotype was recorded only once. The chain couples TRBV7-2 to TRBJ1-1; possibly TRBD1 for D (6 bases). V was cut by 5 bases and J by 6 bases, with 16 bases left in between. There are 14 residues in the CDR3. CDR1 is SGHTA and CDR2 is FQGNSA in the germline V gene. The CDR3: CASSPDSRGAEAFF. The DNA for the CDR3 is TGTGCCAGCAGCCCGGACAGTCGTGGGGCTGAAGCTTTCTTT.

This clonotype was counted only a few times. V gene TRBV2 combines with J gene TRBJ2-1; 11 bases match TRBD2. The CDR3 is 15 amino acids. Trimming cost V 5 bases and J 7 bases; bases outside gene matches: 7. The germline V gene encodes CDR1 SNHLY and CDR2 FYNNEI. The CDR3 coding sequence is TGTGCCAGCAGTTTAGCGGGGGGGCCGTGGAATGAGCAGTTCTTC. Its protein is CASSLAGGPWNEQFF.

The genes are TRBV9 and TRBJ2-2; D is ambiguous. The CDR3 is 16 amino acids. Germline V CDR1 and CDR2: SGDLS, YYNGEE. Trimming cost V 4 bases and J 1 base, with 14 bases left between them. CDR3 DNA: TGTGCCAGCAGCCTCGGACGGAACCAGAACACCGGGGAGCTGTTTTTT. Translating it yields CASSLGRNQNTGELFF.

The J gene is TRBJ2-5, the V gene TRBV2, with D perhaps TRBD2 (5 bases). The germline gives CDR1 SNHLY, CDR2 FYNNEI. V shed 11 bases and J shed 12 bases, with 22 bases lying between them. CDR3 size: 12 residues. Written as DNA, the CDR3 is TGTGCCGGACGAAGACTCTCCGGGGTAGAGTACTTC. Protein: CAGRRLSGVEYF. Drawing the rest from reference TRBV2 and TRBJ2-5, the complete variable domain is EPEVTQTPSHQVTQMGQEVILRCVPISNHLYFYWYRQILGQKVEFLVSFYNNEISEKSEIFDDQFSVERPDGSNFTLKIRSTKLEDSAMYFCAGRRLSGVEYFGPGTRLLVL.

The genes are TRBV9 and TRBJ2-7, with 11 bases lining up with TRBD2. V lost 0 bases, J lost 1 base, and 6 bases stayed unmatched. Looked up from germline, CDR1 is SGDLS and CDR2 is YYNGEE. The CDR3 length is 17 residues. The CDR3 sequence: CASSVGGLAGGSYEQYF. The CDR3 DNA reads TGTGCCAGCAGCGTAGGAGGGCTAGCGGGAGGTTCCTACGAGCAGTACTTC.

A single count supports this clonotype. The chain combines TRBV6-5 with TRBJ1-1; 10 positions agree with TRBD1. Germline assignment: CDR1 MNHEY and CDR2 SVGAGI. The CDR3 is made up of 16 amino acids. Losses at the gene ends were 2 bases for V and 4 bases for J; bases not matched to a gene: 7. The CDR3: CASSYNGQGGSTEAFF. CDR3 bases: TGTGCCAGCAGTTACAATGGACAGGGGGGGAGCACTGAAGCTTTCTTT.

This clonotype was detected a few times. The chain has TRBV20-1 and TRBJ2-5, with 8 bases matching TRBD2. The CDR3 covers 16 residues. The V gene end was trimmed by 0 bases and the J gene end by 1 base; junction bases not matched to a gene: 7. CDR1 DFQATT and CDR2 SNEGSKA come from the germline V gene (reference sequence). The CDR3 bases are TGCAGTGCTAGAGATTTGCTAGCGGGCCGCCAAGAGACCCAGTACTTC. This gives the protein CSARDLLAGRQETQYF.

This clonotype has only a few counts. The chain links TRBV5-8 to TRBJ2-7, with D perhaps TRBD1 (6 bases). CDR1 is SGHTS and CDR2 is YDEGEE in the germline V gene. This CDR3 is 15 amino acids long. The V and J ends lost 4 bases and 0 bases respectively, with 14 bases between them. The DNA of the CDR3 is TGTGCCAGCAGCGTCCGGGACAAATACTCCTACGAGCAGTACTTC. Translating it yields CASSVRDKYSYEQYF.

This clonotype was found a few times. The J gene is TRBJ2-3, the V gene TRBV9, with no clear D. This CDR3 has 16 amino acids. The V gene lost 4 bases and the J gene lost 4 bases, with 19 bases spanning the gap. The V gene's germline CDR1 is SGDLS and CDR2 YYNGEE. The CDR3 spells CASSLRDFSWPDTQYF. In nucleotides, the CDR3 is TGTGCCAGCAGCCTGCGCGACTTCAGTTGGCCAGATACGCAGTATTTT. The full variable domain, in which reference TRBV9 and TRBJ2-3 provide the parts outside the CDR3, is DSGVTQTPKHLITATGQRVTLRCSPRSGDLSVYWYQQSLDQGLQFLIQYYNGEERAKGNILERFSAQQFPDLHSELNLSSLELGDSALYFCASSLRDFSWPDTQYFGPGTRLTVL.

This clonotype was seen a handful of times. The chain recombines TRBV7-9 with TRBJ2-7, with 12 bases aligning to TRBD2. Germline CDR1 is SEHNR and CDR2 is FQNEAQ (reference sequence). The CDR3 covers 14 residues. V lost 5 bases and J lost 6; bases outside the gene matches: 5. CDR3 in amino acids: CASSMTSGSREQYF. CDR3 DNA: TGTGCCAGCAGCATGACTAGCGGGAGTCGCGAGCAGTACTTC.

This clonotype was counted between two and nine times. V gene TRBV6-5 combines with J gene TRBJ2-1; D call uncertain. The CDR3 extends over 18 amino acids. The V end was cut by 4 bases, the J end by 7 bases, with 26 bases between. Germline lookup yields CDR1 MNHEY and CDR2 SVGAGI. This CDR3 reads CASSSSNSGWRAKNEQFF. The CDR3 region has the DNA TGTGCCAGCAGTTCTTCTAACTCTGGGTGGAGAGCAAAGAATGAGCAGTTCTTC.

In this sample, this clonotype turned up a few times. The chain employs TRBV7-6 and TRBJ2-1; 8 nucleotides align to TRBD2. J gave up 4 bases and V 5 bases, and 7 bases lay outside the gene matches. The germline gives CDR1 SGHVS, CDR2 FNYEAQ. This CDR3 has 15 amino acids. The CDR3: CASSTSGSIYNEQFF. The DNA for the CDR3 is TGTGCCAGCAGCACCAGCGGGAGCATTTACAATGAGCAGTTCTTC.

The chain joins TRBV5-1 to TRBJ1-4, with D unresolved. The germline V gene encodes CDR1 SGHRS and CDR2 YFSETQ. The CDR3 contains 14 residues. The germline V and J ends were trimmed by 3 bases and 7 bases, with 13 bases remaining between them. DNA for the CDR3: TGCGCCAGCAGCTCGGGGATCGAGGGTGAAAAACTGTTTTTT. Translated: CASSSGIEGEKLFF. Supplemented by reference TRBV5-1 and TRBJ1-4, the full variable domain reads KAGVTQTPRYLIKTRGQQVTLSCSPISGHRSVSWYQQTPGQGLQFLFEYFSETQRNKGNFPGRFSGRQFSNSRSEMNVSTLELGDSALYLCASSSGIEGEKLFFGSGTQLSVL.

There are a few counts of this clonotype. The gene calls are TRBV18 and TRBJ2-1; D is ambiguous. CDR3 size: 12 residues. V lost 7 bases, J lost 10 bases, and 14 bases lay in between. Germline V gene data show CDR1 as KGHSH and CDR2 as LQKENI. The CDR3 protein is CASFAAQPEQFF. In nucleotides, the CDR3 is TGTGCCAGCTTCGCGGCCCAGCCCGAGCAGTTCTTC. The full variable domain, its missing parts supplied by reference TRBV18 and TRBJ2-1, is NAGVMQNPRHLVRRRGQEARLRCSPMKGHSHVYWYRQLPEEGLKFMVYLQKENIIDESGMPKERFSAEFPKEGPSILRIQQVVRGDSAAYFCASFAAQPEQFFGPGTRLTVL.